These T cell receptor beta chains were read from a single sample in a study of CD8+CD57+ T cells in acquired aplastic anemia. TCRdb reanalysed the reads using MiXCR and keeps one entry per CDR3 protein. The table lists about 150,000 distinct CDR3 sequences, 40% to 50% of them singletons, with 25% to 40% in the top ten. The sequencing input was sorted CD4+, CD8+, or CD8+CD57+ T cells (not recorded which) from PBMCs. Every receptor here comes from a human donor with aplastic anemia. Each CDR3 is given with its conserved first and last residue. Each record gives: J gene, D gene, clone size, V gene, CDR3 protein, CDR3 DNA. A D gene is named only where the DNA matches it firmly. Clone size, where shown, is once, few, many, or a class for clones that have expanded.

>TRBJ1-5|-|few|TRBV30
CAWSVSTGQPQHF
TGTGCCTGGAGTGTATCCACTGGGCAGCCCCAGCATTTT
>TRBJ2-7|-|many|TRBV16
CASSHSLTGYEQYF
TGTGCCAGCAGCCATTCTTTGACAGGCTACGAGCAGTACTTC
>TRBJ2-1|-|-|TRBV25-1
CASSALLGVGGGRTQQFF
TGTGCCAGCAGTGCTCTTCTGGGAGTGGGCGGGGGCCGAACCCAACAGTTCTTC
>TRBJ2-6|TRBD2|-|TRBV6-2/TRBV6-3
CASSYLGLAGGGSGANVLTF
TGTGCCAGCAGTTACCTAGGACTAGCGGGAGGCGGCTCTGGGGCCAACGTCCTGACTTTC
>TRBJ2-7|-|-|TRBV11-3
CASTPVLYEQYF
TGTGCCAGCACCCCGGTCCTCTACGAGCAGTACTTC
>TRBJ1-1|-|-|TRBV30
CAWSLGGNTEAFF
TGTGCCTGGAGTCTCGGGGGGAACACTGAAGCTTTCTTT
>TRBJ2-7|-|many|TRBV24-1
CATSDPIGGEQYF
TGTGCCACCAGTGACCCCATTGGGGGCGAGCAGTACTTC
>TRBJ1-1|-|many|TRBV6-5
CASSYSYSSFMNTEAFF
TGTGCCAGCAGTTACTCGTACTCCTCTTTCATGAACACTGAAGCTTTCTTT
>TRBJ2-2|TRBD2|-|TRBV10-3
CAITSGGSGTGELFF
TGTGCCATCACTAGCGGGGGGTCGGGCACCGGGGAGCTGTTTTTT
>TRBJ2-5|TRBD2|once|TRBV11-1
CASSSVFAGGYDETQYF
TGTGCCAGCAGCTCGGTCTTTGCGGGGGGATACGATGAGACCCAGTACTTC
>TRBJ2-1|-|-|TRBV7-3
CASSLAGEIDEQFF
TGTGCCAGCAGCTTAGCAGGGGAGATAGATGAGCAGTTCTTC
>TRBJ2-5|-|-|TRBV7-8
CASSSPGRGETQYF
TGTGCCAGCAGCTCACCTGGCAGGGGTGAGACCCAGTACTTC
>TRBJ2-7|-|once|TRBV5-8
CASSLAGELYEQYF
TGTGCCAGCAGCTTGGCAGGGGAGTTATACGAGCAGTACTTC
>TRBJ2-2|-|-|TRBV30
CAWSSGSANTGELFF
TGTGCCTGGAGTAGTGGTAGTGCGAACACCGGGGAGCTGTTTTTT
>TRBJ2-1|TRBD2|few|TRBV10-3
CAISELSGRDNEQFF
TGTGCCATCAGTGAGTTGAGCGGGAGGGATAATGAGCAGTTCTTC
>TRBJ1-1|-|many|TRBV4-2
CASSQDPGRGTEAFF
TGTGCCAGCAGCCAAGATCCAGGGAGGGGAACTGAAGCTTTCTTT
>TRBJ1-6|-|many|TRBV9
CASSPKRGGPLHF
TGTGCCAGCAGCCCGAAGAGGGGCGGTCCCCTCCACTTT
>TRBJ1-5|-|-|TRBV7-3
CASSTIQGDTQHF
TGTGCCAGCAGCACAATTCAGGGTGATACGCAGCATTTT
>TRBJ2-1|-|-|TRBV10-3
CAIRRDTVRNEQFF
TGTGCCATCAGGAGAGACACCGTCCGCAATGAGCAGTTCTTC
>TRBJ1-1|TRBD1|-|TRBV2
CASSFGQGYEAFF
TGTGCCAGCAGCTTCGGACAGGGTTATGAAGCTTTCTTT
>TRBJ2-5|-|many|TRBV19
CASSMGDLGETQYF
TGTGCCAGTAGTATGGGGGACCTAGGGGAGACCCAGTACTTC
>TRBJ2-7|-|-|TRBV19
CASGDGSYEQYF
TGTGCCAGTGGGGACGGCTCCTACGAGCAGTACTTC
>TRBJ1-1|-|-|TRBV5-5
CASSLAGGPLGTEAFF
TGTGCCAGCAGCTTGGCCGGGGGCCCGTTGGGAACTGAAGCTTTCTTT
>TRBJ1-5|TRBD1|-|TRBV20-1
CSATRQGEGGPQHF
TGCAGTGCTACCAGACAGGGGGAAGGAGGGCCCCAGCATTTT
>TRBJ2-7|-|many|TRBV24-1
CATSDSEEQYF
TGTGCCACCAGTGATTCAGAAGAGCAGTACTTC
>TRBJ2-5|-|-|TRBV30
CAWSPENQETQYF
TGTGCCTGGAGTCCGGAAAACCAAGAGACCCAGTACTTC
>TRBJ2-1|TRBD2|-|TRBV29-1
CSFSPTSGASNEQFF
TGCAGCTTTTCCCCGACTAGCGGAGCCTCCAATGAGCAGTTCTTC
>TRBJ2-1|TRBD1|once|TRBV29-1
CSVEKDRGQGQFF
TGCAGCGTTGAAAAGGATAGGGGGCAGGGGCAGTTCTTC
>TRBJ1-5|-|many|TRBV19
CASSIEWTVGQPQHF
TGTGCCAGTAGTATAGAATGGACAGTGGGTCAGCCCCAGCATTTT
>TRBJ1-1|TRBD1|-|TRBV28
CASSPHDRGVNTEAFF
TGTGCCAGCAGCCCGCACGACAGGGGAGTGAACACTGAAGCTTTCTTT